This T cell receptor (beta chain) was retrieved from a study of blood T cell repertoires in COVID-19. In the study overall: Specimens from acute and convalescent COVID-19 originated in the United States, Italy and Spain. The cDNA or gDNA used as material had been derived from T cells, B-cell-depleted T cells, or PBMCs.

Germline-derived CDR1 and CDR2 are KGHSH and LQKENI. Germline trimming cut 2 bases from V and 2 bases from J; bases unmatched to any gene: 5. The CDR3 is 15 amino acids. Per the original methods: Amplification of reference gene primers was used by the study to estimate nucleated cell counts. Clones were sequenced by immunoSEQ multiplex PCR, and TCRdb holds only the in-frame ones, with some missing. Clonal size and the V and J genes are those of that table, whereas D and trimming came from the DNA. This table has 180,000 or so clones, roughly nine tenths appearing once. The J gene is TRBJ2-7, the V gene TRBV18; 8 nucleotides match TRBD1. The clonotype was recovered from a man aged 18 to 30 with acute or convalescent COVID-19. Sequenced sample: peripheral blood. This CDR3 reads CASSPDRGRTYEQYF. The CDR3 DNA sequence: TGTGCCAGCTCACCAGACAGGGGTAGGACCTACGAGCAGTACTTC.